This TCR beta chain was captured in a study of blood T cell repertoires in COVID-19. As for the study in general: COVID-19 samples from acute and convalescent phases originated in the United States, Italy and Spain.

Here immunoSEQ multiplex PCR was the method, and the copy in TCRdb shows in-frame clones only, minus some. This table holds 350,000 to 450,000 clones, roughly 88% found once. The CDR3 totals 15 residues. After removal of 6 bases from V and 7 bases from J, the junction contained 9 bases not matched to a gene. The germline V gene has CDR1 MNHEY and CDR2 SVGEGT. Grouping used clinical history reported by participants in a survey and questionnaire. People in the exposed group encountered a COVID-19 case within 2 weeks before entering the study. The sample taken for sequencing was PBMCs or T cells enriched from blood (not recorded which). This rearrangement joins TRBV6-2 or TRBV6-3 to TRBJ2-1; 10 nucleotides agree with TRBD2. This sequence was found in a woman under 30 who had been exposed to COVID-19. The chain's CDR3 is CASSPSGGAKNEQFF. The CDR3 DNA reads TGTGCCAGCAGCCCCAGCGGGGGGGCTAAGAATGAGCAGTTCTTC.